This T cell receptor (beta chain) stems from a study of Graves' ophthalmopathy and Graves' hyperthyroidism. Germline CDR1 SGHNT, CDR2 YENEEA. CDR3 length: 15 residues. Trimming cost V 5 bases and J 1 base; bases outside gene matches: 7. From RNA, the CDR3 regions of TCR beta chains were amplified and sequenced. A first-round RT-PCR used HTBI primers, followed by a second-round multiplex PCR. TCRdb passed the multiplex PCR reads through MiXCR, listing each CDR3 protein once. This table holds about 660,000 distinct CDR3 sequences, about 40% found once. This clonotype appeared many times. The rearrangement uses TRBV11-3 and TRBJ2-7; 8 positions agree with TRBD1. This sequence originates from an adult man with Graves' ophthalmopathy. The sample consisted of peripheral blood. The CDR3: CASSLRDRKSYEQYF. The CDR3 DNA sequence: TGTGCCAGCAGCCTCCGGGACAGGAAATCCTACGAGCAGTACTTC.